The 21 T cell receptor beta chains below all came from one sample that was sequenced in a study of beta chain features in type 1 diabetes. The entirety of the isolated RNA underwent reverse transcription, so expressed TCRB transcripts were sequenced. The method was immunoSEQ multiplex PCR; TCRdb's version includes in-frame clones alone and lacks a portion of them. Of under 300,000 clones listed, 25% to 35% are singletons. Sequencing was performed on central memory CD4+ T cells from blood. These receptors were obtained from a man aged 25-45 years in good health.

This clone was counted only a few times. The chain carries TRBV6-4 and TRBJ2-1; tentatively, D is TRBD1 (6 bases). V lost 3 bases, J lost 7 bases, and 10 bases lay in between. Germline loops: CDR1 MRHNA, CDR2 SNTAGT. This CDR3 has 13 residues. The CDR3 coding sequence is TGTGCCAGCAGTGAGCAGGGGTTAAATGAGCAGTTCTTC. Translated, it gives CASSEQGLNEQFF.

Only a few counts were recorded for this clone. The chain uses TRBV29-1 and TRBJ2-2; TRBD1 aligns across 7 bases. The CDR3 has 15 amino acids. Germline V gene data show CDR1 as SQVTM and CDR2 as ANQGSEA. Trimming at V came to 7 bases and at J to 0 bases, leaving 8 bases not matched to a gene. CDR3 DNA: TGCAGCGCCTCGGCCGGGACAGCGAACACCGGGGAGCTGTTTTTT. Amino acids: CSASAGTANTGELFF.

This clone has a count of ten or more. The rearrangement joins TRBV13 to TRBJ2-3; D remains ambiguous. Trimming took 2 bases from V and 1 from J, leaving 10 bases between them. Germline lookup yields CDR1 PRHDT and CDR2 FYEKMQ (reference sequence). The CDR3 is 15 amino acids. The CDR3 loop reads CASSLLAAGTDTQYF. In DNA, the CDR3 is TGTGCCAGCAGCTTATTGGCGGCGGGCACAGATACGCAGTATTTT.

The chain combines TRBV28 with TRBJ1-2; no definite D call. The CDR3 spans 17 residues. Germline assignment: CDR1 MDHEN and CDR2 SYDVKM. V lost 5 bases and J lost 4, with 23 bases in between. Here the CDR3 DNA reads TGTGCCAGCAGTCCATGGCAAGGAGGGTCGGGCGGCTATGGCTACACCTTC. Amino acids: CASSPWQGGSGGYGYTF.

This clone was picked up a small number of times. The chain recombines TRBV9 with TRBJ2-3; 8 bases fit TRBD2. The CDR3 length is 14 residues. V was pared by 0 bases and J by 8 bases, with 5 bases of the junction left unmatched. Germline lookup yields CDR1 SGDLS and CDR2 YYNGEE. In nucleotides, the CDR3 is TGTGCCAGCAGCGTAGAGGGACTAGGCGGTACGCAGTATTTT. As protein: CASSVEGLGGTQYF.

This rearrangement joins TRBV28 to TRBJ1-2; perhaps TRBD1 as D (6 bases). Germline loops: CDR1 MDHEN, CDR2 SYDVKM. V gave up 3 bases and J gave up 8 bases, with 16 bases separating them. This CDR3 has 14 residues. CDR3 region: CASSFVGGPLGYTF. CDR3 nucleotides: TGTGCCAGCAGTTTTGTTGGGGGCCCCCTGGGCTACACCTTC.

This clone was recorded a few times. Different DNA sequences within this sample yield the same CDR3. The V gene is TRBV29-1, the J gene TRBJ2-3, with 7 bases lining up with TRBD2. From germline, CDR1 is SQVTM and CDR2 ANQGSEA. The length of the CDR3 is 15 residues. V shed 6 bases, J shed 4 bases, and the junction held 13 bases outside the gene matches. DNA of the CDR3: TGCAGCGTGGGGGGGAACAGTCAATCCCCAGATACGCAGTATTTT. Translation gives CSVGGNSQSPDTQYF.

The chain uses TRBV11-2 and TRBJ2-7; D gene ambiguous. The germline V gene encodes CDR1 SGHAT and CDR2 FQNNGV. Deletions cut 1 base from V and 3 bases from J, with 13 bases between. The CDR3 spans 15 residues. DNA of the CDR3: TGTGCCAGCAGCTTAGGAGTTAGGTCTAGCTACGAGCAGTACTTC. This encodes CASSLGVRSSYEQYF.

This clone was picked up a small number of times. The CDR3, as DNA: TGTGCCAGCAGTCGCCGGGGACAGGGTACCTACGAGCAGTACTTC. Protein product: CASSRRGQGTYEQYF. The rearrangement uses TRBV6-6 and TRBJ2-7, with 9 positions matching TRBD1. The CDR3 runs 15 residues. CDR1 MNHNY and CDR2 SVGAGI come from the germline V gene (reference sequence). V dropped 5 bases and J dropped 2; count of bases not matched to a gene: 7.

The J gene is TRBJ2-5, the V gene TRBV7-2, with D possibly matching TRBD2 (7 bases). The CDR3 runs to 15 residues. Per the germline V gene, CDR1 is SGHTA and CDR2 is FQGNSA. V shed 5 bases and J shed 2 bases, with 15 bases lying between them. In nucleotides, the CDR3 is TGTGCCAGCAGCGCCCCGAGCGGGACACAAGAGACCCAGTACTTC. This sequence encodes CASSAPSGTQETQYF.

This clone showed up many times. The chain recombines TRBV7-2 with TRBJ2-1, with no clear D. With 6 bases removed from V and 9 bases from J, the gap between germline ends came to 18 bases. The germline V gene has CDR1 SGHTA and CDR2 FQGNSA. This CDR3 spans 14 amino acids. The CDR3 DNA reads TGTGCCAGCAGGCTTTCCGGGCCCAGAGGTGAGCAGTTCTTC. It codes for CASRLSGPRGEQFF.

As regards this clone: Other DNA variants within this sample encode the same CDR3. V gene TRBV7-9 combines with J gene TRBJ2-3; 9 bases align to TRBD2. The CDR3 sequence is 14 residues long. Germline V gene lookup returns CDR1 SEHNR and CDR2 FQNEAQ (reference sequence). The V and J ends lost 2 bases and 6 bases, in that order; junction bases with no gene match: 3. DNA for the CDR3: TGTGCCAGCAGCTTAACTAGCGGGTCCGATACGCAGTATTTT. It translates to CASSLTSGSDTQYF. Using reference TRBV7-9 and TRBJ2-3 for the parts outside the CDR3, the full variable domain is DTGVSQNPRHKITKRGQNVTFRCDPISEHNRLYWYRQTLGQGPEFLTYFQNEAQLEKSRLLSDRFSAERPKGSFSTLEIQRTEQGDSAMYLCASSLTSGSDTQYFGPGTRLTVL.

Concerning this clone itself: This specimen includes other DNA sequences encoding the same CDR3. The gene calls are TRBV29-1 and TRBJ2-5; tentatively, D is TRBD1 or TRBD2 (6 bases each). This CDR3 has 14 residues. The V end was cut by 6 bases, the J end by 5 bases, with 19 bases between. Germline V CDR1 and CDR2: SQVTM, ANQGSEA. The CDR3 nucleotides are TGCAGCGTCCCTGACGTACGGGGGCGGGAGACCCAGTACTTC. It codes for CSVPDVRGRETQYF.

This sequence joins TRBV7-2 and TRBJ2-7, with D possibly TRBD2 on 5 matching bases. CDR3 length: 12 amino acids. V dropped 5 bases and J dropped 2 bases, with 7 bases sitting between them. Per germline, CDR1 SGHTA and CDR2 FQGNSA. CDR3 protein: CASSMTTYEQYF. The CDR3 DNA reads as TGTGCCAGCAGCATGACTACCTACGAGCAGTACTTC.

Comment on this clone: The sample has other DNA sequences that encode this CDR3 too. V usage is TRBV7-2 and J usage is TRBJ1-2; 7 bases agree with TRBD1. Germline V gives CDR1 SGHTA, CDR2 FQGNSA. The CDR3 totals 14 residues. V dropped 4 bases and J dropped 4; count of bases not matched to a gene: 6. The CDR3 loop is CASSSSGGSYGYTF. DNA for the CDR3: TGTGCCAGCAGCTCCTCAGGGGGAAGCTATGGCTACACCTTC.

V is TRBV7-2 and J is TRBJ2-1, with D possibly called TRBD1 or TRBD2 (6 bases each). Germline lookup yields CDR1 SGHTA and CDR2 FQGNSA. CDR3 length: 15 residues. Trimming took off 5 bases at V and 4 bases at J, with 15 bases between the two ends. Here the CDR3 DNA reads TGTGCCAGCAGCCCCGAGGGGGGTTCTTACAATGAGCAGTTCTTC. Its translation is CASSPEGGSYNEQFF.

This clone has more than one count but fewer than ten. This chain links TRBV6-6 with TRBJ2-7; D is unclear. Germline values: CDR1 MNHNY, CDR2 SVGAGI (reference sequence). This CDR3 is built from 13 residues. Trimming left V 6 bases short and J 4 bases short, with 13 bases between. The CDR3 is CASSPGRIYEQYF. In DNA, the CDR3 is TGTGCCAGCAGCCCCGGACGGATATACGAGCAGTACTTC.

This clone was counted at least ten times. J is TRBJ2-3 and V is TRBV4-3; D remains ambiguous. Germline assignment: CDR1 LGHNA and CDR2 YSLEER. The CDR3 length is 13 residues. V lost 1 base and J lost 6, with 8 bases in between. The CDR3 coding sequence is TGCGCCAGCAGCCAAGGTTGGAGCGATACGCAGTATTTT. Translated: CASSQGWSDTQYF.

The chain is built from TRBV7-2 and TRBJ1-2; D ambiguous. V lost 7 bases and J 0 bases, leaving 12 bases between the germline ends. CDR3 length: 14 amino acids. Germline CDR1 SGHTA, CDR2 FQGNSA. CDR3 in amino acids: CASTTRTANYGYTF. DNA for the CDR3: TGTGCCAGCACCACTCGAACAGCTAACTATGGCTACACCTTC.

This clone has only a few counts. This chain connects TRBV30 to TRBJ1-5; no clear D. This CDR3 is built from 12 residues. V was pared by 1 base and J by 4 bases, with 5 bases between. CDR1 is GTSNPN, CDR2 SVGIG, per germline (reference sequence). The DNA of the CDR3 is TGTGCCTGGAGTGCGGAGAATCAGCCCCAGCATTTT. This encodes CAWSAENQPQHF.

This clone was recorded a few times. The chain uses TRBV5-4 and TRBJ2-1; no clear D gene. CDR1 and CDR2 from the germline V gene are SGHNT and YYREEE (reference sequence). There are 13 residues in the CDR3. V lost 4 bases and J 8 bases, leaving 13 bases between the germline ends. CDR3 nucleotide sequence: TGTGCCAGCAGCAACGCATCGGCGCATGAGCAGTTCTTC. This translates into CASSNASAHEQFF.